This TCR beta chain was recorded in a study of Graves' ophthalmopathy and Graves' hyperthyroidism. From germline, CDR1 is ENHRY and CDR2 SYGVKD. The CDR3 has 16 amino acids. Trimming left V 6 bases short and J 0 bases short, with 12 bases between. The TCR beta CDR3 regions underwent amplification from RNA transcripts. RT-PCR in the first round used HTBI primers; a second-round multiplex PCR followed. MiXCR, applied by TCRdb to the multiplex PCR reads, yields one record per CDR3 protein. This table holds roughly 420,000 distinct CDR3 sequences, 20% to 25% found once. This clonotype was picked up many times. A follow-up of 18 months without ophthalmopathy meant that hyperthyroidism was stable. The study recruited hyperthyroidism patients aged 18 to 65 who were newly diagnosed, under 2 months' duration. Pregnant or lactating patients and those with other autoimmune diseases or uncontrolled infections were excluded.

The sequencing sample was made of peripheral blood. The chain joins TRBV10-3 to TRBJ2-6, with a tentative D call TRBD1 (5 bases). This receptor was obtained from a woman younger than 30 with stable Graves' hyperthyroidism. CDR3 nucleotide sequence: TGTGCCATCAGACCAGACAGACTCTCTGGGGCCAACGTCCTGACTTTC. Its translation is CAIRPDRLSGANVLTF.